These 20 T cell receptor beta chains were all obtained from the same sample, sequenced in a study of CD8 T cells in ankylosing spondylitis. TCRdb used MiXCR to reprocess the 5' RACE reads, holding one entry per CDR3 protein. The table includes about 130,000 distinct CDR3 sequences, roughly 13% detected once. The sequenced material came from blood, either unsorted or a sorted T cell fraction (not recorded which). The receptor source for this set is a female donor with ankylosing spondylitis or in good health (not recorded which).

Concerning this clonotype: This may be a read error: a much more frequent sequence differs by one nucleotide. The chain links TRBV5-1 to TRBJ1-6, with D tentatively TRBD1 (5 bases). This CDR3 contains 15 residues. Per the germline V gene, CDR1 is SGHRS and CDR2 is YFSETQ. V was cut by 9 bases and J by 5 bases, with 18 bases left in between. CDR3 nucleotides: TGCGCCACCCGGACAATGTCTAAGGATAATTCACCCCTCCACTTT. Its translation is CATRTMSKDNSPLHF.

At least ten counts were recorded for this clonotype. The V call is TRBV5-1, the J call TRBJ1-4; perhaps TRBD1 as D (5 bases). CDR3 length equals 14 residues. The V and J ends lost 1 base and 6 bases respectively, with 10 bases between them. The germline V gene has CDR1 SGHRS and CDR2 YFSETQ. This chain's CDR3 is CASSLTGRYEKLFF. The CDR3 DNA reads TGCGCCAGCAGCTTGACAGGTCGTTATGAAAAACTGTTTTTT.

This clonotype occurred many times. The CDR3: CATSETKGADTQYF. Here the CDR3 DNA reads TGTGCCACCAGTGAAACTAAGGGGGCAGATACGCAGTATTTT. The chain recombines TRBV24-1 with TRBJ2-3, with D tentatively TRBD1 (6 bases). Trimming took 4 bases from V and 4 from J, leaving 11 bases between them. The germline V gene has CDR1 KGHDR and CDR2 SFDVKD. The CDR3 has 14 residues.

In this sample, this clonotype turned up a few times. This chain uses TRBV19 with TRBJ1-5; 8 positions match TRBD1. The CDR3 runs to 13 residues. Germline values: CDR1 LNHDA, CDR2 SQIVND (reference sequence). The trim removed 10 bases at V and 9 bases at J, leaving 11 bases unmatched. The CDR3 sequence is CATMGQVLGPQHF. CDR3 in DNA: TGTGCCACCATGGGACAGGTCCTAGGGCCCCAGCATTTT.

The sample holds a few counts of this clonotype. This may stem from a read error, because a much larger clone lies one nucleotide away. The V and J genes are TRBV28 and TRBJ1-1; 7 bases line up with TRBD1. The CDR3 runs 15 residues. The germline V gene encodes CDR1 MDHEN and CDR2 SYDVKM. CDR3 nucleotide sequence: TGTGCCAGCAGGCAAGGGACAGATCAGAACACTGAATCTTTCTTT. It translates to CASRQGTDQNTESFF.

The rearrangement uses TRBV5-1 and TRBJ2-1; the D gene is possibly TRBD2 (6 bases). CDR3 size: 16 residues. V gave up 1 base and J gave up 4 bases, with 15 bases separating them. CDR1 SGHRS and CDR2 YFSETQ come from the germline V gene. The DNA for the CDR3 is TGCGCCAGCAGCTTGCTTGCTAGCGAGGGGTACAATGAGCAGTTCTTC. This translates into CASSLLASEGYNEQFF. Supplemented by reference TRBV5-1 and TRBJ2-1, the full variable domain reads KAGVTQTPRYLIKTRGQQVTLSCSPISGHRSVSWYQQTPGQGLQFLFEYFSETQRNKGNFPGRFSGRQFSNSRSEMNVSTLELGDSALYLCASSLLASEGYNEQFFGPGTRLTVL.

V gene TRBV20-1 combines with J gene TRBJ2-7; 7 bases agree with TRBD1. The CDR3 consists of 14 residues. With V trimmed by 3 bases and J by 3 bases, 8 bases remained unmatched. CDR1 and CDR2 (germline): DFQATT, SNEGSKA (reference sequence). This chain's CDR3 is CSASPRQGRYEQYF. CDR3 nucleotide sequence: TGCAGTGCTAGCCCGCGACAGGGCCGCTACGAGCAGTACTTC.

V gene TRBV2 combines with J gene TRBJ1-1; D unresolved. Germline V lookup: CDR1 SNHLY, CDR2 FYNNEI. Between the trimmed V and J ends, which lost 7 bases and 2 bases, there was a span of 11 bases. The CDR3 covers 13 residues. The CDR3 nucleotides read TGTGCCAGCAAGAGGCAGGAAAACACTGAAGCTTTCTTT. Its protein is CASKRQENTEAFF.

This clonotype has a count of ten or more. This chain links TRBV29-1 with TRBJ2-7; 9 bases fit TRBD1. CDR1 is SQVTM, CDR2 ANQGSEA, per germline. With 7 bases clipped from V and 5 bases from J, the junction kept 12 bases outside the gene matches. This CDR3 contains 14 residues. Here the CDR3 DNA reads TGCAGCGCAACCCGGTCGGGACAGGGCAACGAGCAGTACTTC. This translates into CSATRSGQGNEQYF.

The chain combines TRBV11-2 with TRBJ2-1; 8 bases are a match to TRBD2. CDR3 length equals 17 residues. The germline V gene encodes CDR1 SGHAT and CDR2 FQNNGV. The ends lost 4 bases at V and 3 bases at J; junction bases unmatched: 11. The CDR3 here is CASSSVPGLAGYNEQFF. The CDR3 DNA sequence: TGTGCCAGCAGCTCAGTCCCCGGGCTAGCGGGCTACAATGAGCAGTTCTTC. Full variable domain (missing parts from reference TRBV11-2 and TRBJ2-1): EAGVAQSPRYKIIEKRQSVAFWCNPISGHATLYWYQQILGQGPKLLIQFQNNGVVDDSQLPKDRFSAERLKGVDSTLKIQPAKLEDSAVYLCASSSVPGLAGYNEQFFGPGTRLTVL.

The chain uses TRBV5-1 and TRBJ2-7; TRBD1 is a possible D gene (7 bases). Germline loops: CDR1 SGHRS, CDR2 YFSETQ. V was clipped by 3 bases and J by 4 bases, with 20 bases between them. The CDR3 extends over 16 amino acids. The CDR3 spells CASSSTGGTALYEQYF. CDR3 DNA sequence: TGCGCCAGCAGCTCAACCGGCGGGACAGCACTATACGAGCAGTACTTC.

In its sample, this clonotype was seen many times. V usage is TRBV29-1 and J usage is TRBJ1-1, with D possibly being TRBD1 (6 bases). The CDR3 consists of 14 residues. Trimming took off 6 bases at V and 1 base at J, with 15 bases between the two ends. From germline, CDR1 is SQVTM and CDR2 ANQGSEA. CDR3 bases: TGCAGCGTCGCATCCAGAGGGGGGAACACTGAAGCTTTCTTT. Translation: CSVASRGGNTEAFF.

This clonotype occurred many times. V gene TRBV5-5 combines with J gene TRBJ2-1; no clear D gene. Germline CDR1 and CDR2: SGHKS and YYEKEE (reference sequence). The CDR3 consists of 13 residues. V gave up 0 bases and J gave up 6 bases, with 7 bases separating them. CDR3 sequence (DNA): TGTGCCAGCAGCTTGGGTCCTCTCAATGAGCAGTTCTTC. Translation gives CASSLGPLNEQFF. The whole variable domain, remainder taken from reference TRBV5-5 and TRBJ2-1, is DAGVTQSPTHLIKTRGQQVTLRCSPISGHKSVSWYQQVLGQGPQFIFQYYEKEERGRGNFPDRFSARQFPNYSSELNVNALLLGDSALYLCASSLGPLNEQFFGPGTRLTVL.

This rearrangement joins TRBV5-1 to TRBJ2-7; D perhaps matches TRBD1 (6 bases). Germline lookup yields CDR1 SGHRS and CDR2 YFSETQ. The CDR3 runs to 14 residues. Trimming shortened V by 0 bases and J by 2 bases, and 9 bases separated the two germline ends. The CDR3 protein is CASSLAGVPYEQYF. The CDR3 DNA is TGCGCCAGCAGCTTGGCAGGGGTCCCCTACGAGCAGTACTTC.

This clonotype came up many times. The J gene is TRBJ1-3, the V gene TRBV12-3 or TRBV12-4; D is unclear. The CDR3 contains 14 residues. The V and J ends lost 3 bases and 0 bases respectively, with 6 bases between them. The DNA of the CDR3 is TGTGCCAGCAGTTTCAGTGTCTCTGGAAACACCATATATTTT. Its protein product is CASSFSVSGNTIYF.

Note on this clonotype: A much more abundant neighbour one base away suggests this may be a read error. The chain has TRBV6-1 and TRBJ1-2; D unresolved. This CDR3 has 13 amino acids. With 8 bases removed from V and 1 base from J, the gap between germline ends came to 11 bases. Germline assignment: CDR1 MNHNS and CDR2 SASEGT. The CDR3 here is CASGPTSNYGYTF. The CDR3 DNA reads TGTGCCAGCGGACCGACAAGTAACTATGGCTACACCTTC.

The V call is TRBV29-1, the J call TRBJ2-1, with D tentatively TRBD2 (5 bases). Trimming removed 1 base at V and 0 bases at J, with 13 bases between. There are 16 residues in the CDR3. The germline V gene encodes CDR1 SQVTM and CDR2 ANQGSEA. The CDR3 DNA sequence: TGCAGCGTTGAAGTCGGGGTGGGTAGCTCCTACAATGAGCAGTTCTTC. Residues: CSVEVGVGSSYNEQFF.

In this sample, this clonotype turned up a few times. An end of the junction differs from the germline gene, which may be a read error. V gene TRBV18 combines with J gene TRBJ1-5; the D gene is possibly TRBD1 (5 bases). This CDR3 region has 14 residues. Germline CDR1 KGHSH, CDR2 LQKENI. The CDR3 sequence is CASSAQGSDQPQHF. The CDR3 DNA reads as TGTGCCAGCTCAGCTCAGGGTAGCGATCAGCCCCAGCATTTT.

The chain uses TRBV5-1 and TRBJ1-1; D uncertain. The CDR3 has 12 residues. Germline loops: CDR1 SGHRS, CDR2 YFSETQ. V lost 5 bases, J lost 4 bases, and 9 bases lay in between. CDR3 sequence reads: CASSYGSTEAFF. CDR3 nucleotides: TGCGCCAGCAGTTACGGTTCCACTGAAGCTTTCTTT.

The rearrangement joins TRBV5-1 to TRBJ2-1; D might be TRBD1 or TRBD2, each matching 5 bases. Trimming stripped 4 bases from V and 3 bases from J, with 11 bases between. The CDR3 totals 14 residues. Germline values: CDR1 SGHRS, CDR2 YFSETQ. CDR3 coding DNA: TGCGCCAGCAGCGTCCTGGGGGACTACAATGAGCAGTTCTTC. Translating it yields CASSVLGDYNEQFF.